The 5 T cell receptor beta chains given below trace back to one sample, sequenced in a study of cytomegalovirus exposure and HLA in healthy donors. The PCR made use of 60 Vbeta and 13 Jbeta primers. The data were produced by immunoSEQ multiplex PCR, yet TCRdb's version contains in-frame clones alone and is incomplete. The sample has about 140,000 clones; roughly 76% are singletons. Sequencing was carried out using PBMCs. These receptors were collected from a female donor in good health and CMV-seronegative.

The chain couples TRBV29-1 to TRBJ1-3; D perhaps matches TRBD1 (6 bases). This CDR3 has 15 residues. V lost 4 bases and J 0 bases, leaving 13 bases between the germline ends. Germline values: CDR1 SQVTM, CDR2 ANQGSEA. This CDR3 reads CSVVSTGSSGNTIYF. CDR3 nucleotides: TGCAGCGTTGTATCCACAGGGAGCTCTGGAAACACCATATATTTT.

This chain connects TRBV5-4 to TRBJ1-4, with TRBD1 matching 9 bases. Germline lookup yields CDR1 SGHNT and CDR2 YYREEE (reference sequence). This CDR3 contains 15 residues. The J segment lost 5 bases and the V segment lost 5 bases, leaving 7 bases of the junction unmatched. CDR3 nucleotides: TGTGCCAGCAGTCTACCGGGACAGGGAAATGAAAAACTGTTTTTT. This encodes CASSLPGQGNEKLFF.

The chain has TRBV4-1 and TRBJ1-1; TRBD1 might be the D (6 bases). Germline V gene sequence: CDR1 MGHRA, CDR2 YSYEKL. V was clipped by 5 bases and J by 4 bases, with 14 bases between them. The CDR3 is 14 amino acids. CDR3 nucleotides: TGCGCCAGCAGCTCACAGGGTTTAGGCACTGAAGCTTTCTTT. This sequence encodes CASSSQGLGTEAFF.

This rearrangement joins TRBV18 to TRBJ2-3; 14 nucleotides line up with TRBD2. The ends lost 3 bases at V and 3 bases at J; junction bases unmatched: 8. Germline lookup yields CDR1 KGHSH and CDR2 LQKENI. CDR3 length: 18 residues. This chain's CDR3 is CASSPLGLAGVGTDTQYF. The CDR3 DNA is TGTGCCAGCTCACCTCTGGGACTAGCGGGAGTGGGAACAGATACGCAGTATTTT.

CDR3 in DNA: TGTGCCAGCAATTGGGGACAGATGAACACTGAAGCTTTCTTT. It codes for CASNWGQMNTEAFF. The chain employs TRBV6-1 and TRBJ1-1; TRBD1 matches at 7 bases. The V segment lost 7 bases and the J segment 0 bases; nucleotides outside the gene matches: 5. This CDR3 has 14 residues. In germline, CDR1 is MNHNS, CDR2 SASEGT.